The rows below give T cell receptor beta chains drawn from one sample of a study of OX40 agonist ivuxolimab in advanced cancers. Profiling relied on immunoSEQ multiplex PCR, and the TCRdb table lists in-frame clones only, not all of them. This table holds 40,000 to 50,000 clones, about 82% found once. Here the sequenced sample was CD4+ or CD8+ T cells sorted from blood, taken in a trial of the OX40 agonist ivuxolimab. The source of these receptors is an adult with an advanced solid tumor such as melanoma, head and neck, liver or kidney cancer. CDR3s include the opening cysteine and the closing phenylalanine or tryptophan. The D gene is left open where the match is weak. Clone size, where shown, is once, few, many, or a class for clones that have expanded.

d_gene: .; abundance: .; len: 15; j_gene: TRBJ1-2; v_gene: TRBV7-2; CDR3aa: CASSSLSGTLYGYTF; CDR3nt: TGTGCCAGCAGCTCTCTTTCGGGGACCCTCTATGGCTACACCTTC
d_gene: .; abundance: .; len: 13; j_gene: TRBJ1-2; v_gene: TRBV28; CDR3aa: CASSLIQDYGYTF; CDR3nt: TGTGCCAGCAGTTTAATCCAGGACTATGGCTACACCTTC
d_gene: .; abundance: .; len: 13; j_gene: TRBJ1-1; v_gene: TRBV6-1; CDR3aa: CASSEGVNTEAFF; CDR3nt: TGTGCCAGCAGTGAGGGGGTGAACACTGAAGCTTTCTTT
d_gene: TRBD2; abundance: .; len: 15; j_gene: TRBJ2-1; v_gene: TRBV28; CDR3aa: CASSSGLAGENEQFF; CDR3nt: TGTGCCAGCAGCTCGGGACTAGCGGGAGAAAATGAGCAGTTCTTC
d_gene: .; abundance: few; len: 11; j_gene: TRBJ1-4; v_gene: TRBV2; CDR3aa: CASSESEKLFF; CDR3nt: TGTGCCAGCAGTGAATCTGAAAAACTGTTTTTT
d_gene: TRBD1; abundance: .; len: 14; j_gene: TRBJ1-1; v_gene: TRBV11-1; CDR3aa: CASSLAINRGEAFF; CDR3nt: TGTGCCAGCAGCTTAGCGATTAACAGGGGTGAAGCTTTCTTT
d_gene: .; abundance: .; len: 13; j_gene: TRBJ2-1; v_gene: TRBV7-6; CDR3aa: CASSPTAYNEQFF; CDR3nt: TGTGCCAGCAGCCCGACTGCCTACAATGAGCAGTTCTTC
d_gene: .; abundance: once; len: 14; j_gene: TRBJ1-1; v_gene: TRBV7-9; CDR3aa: CASSLQGTNTEAFF; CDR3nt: TGTGCCAGCAGCTTACAGGGGACAAACACTGAAGCTTTCTTT
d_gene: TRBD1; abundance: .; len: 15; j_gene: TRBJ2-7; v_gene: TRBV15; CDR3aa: CATSRDQGGWDEQYF; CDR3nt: TGTGCCACCAGCAGAGATCAAGGGGGCTGGGACGAGCAGTACTTC
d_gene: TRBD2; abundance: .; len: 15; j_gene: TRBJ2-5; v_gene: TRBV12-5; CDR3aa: CASGSPGGLVETQYF; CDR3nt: TGTGCTAGTGGTTCCCCGGGGGGGTTAGTGGAGACCCAGTACTTC
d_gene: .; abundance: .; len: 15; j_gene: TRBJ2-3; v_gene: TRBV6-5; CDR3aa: CASSKASYGTDTQYF; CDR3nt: TGTGCCAGCAGTAAGGCCAGCTATGGGACAGATACGCAGTATTTT
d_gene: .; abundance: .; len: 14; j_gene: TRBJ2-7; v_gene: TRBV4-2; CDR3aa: CASSPRQTRYEQYF; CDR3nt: TGTGCCAGCAGCCCTCGACAGACGCGCTACGAGCAGTACTTC
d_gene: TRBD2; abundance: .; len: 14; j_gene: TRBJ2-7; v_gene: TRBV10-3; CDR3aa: CATRGVSGSYEQYF; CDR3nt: TGTGCCACCCGAGGGGTCAGCGGGAGCTACGAGCAGTACTTC
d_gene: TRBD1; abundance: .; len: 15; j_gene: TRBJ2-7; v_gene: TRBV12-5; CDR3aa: CASGITTGGPGEQYF; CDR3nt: TGTGCTAGTGGCATAACCACAGGGGGCCCGGGGGAGCAGTACTTC
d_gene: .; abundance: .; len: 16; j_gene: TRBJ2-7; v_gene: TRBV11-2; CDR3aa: CASSLSGVLGSYEQYF; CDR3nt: TGTGCCAGCAGCTTAAGTGGGGTCCTAGGCTCTTACGAGCAGTACTTC
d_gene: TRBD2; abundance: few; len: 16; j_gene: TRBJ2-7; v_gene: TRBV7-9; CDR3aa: CASSLARTSGTYEQYF; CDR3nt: TGTGCCAGCAGCTTAGCTCGGACTAGCGGGACTTACGAGCAGTACTTC
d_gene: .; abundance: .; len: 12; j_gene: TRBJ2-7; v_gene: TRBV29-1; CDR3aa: CSFRGPTSEQYF; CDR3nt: TGCAGCTTTAGGGGACCCACCAGCGAGCAGTACTTC
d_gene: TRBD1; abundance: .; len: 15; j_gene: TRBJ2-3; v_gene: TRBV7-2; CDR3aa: CASSPTGQGMNTQYF; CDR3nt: TGTGCCAGCAGCCCGACGGGACAGGGGATGAATACGCAGTATTTT
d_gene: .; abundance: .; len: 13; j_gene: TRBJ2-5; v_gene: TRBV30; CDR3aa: CARGKGGRETQYF; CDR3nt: TGTGCCCGAGGCAAGGGGGGTAGGGAGACCCAGTACTTC
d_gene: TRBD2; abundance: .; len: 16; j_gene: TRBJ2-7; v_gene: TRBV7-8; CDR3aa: CASSLGPLAGGTEQYF; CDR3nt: TGTGCCAGCAGCTTAGGACCACTAGCGGGAGGAACCGAGCAGTACTTC
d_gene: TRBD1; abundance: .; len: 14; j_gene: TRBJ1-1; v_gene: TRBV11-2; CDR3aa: CASSPGTANTEAFF; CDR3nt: TGTGCCAGCAGCCCTGGGACAGCAAACACTGAAGCTTTCTTT
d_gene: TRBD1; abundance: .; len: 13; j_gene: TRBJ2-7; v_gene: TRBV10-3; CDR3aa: CAIRGTVSYEQYF; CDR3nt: TGTGCCATCAGGGGGACAGTGTCCTACGAGCAGTACTTC
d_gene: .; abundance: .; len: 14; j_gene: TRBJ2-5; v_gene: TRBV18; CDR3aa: CASSPRLLQETQYF; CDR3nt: TGTGCCAGCTCACCGCGTCTCCTTCAAGAGACCCAGTACTTC
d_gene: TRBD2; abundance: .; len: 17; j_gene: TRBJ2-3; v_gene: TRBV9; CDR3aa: CASSTNLAGGPHDTQYF; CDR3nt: TGTGCCAGCAGCACCAATTTAGCGGGAGGGCCTCACGATACGCAGTATTTT
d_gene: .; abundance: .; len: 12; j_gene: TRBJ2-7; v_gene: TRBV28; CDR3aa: CASSKLAYEQYF; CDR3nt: TGTGCCAGCAGTAAACTAGCCTACGAGCAGTACTTC
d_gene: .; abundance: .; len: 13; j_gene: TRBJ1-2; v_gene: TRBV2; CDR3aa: CASKPTWEGGYTF; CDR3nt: TGTGCCAGCAAACCCACTTGGGAGGGTGGCTACACCTTC
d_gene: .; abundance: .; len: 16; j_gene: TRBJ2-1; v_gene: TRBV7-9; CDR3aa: CASSLGGGGPYNEQFF; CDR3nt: TGTGCCAGCAGCCTGGGGGGGGGCGGGCCATACAATGAGCAGTTCTTC
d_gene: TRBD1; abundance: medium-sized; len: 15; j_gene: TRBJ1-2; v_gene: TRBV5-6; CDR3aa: CASSLASAGGHGYTF; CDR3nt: TGTGCCAGCAGCTTGGCCTCGGCAGGGGGGCATGGCTACACCTTC
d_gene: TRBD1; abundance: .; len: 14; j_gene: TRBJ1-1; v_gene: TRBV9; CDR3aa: CASSAQTGGTEAFF; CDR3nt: TGTGCCAGCAGCGCTCAGACAGGGGGCACTGAAGCTTTCTTT
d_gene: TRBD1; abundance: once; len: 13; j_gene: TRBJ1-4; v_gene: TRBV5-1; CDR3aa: CASRTTGGEKLFF; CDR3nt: TGCGCCAGCAGGACGACAGGGGGGGAAAAACTGTTTTTT
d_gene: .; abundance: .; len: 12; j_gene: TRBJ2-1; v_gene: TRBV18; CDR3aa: CASSPRMAEQFF; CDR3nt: TGTGCCAGCTCACCAAGGATGGCGGAGCAGTTCTTC
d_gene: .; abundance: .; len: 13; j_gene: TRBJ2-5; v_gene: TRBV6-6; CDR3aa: CASSYYGQETQYF; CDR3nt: TGTGCCAGCAGTTACTACGGCCAAGAGACCCAGTACTTC
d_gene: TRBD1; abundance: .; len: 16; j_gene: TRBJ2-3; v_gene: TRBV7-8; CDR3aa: CASSLPRRGLGDTQYF; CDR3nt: TGTGCCAGCAGCCTCCCCCGCAGGGGGCTTGGGGATACGCAGTATTTT
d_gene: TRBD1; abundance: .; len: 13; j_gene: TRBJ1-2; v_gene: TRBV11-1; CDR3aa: CASSDSGGYGYTF; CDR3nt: TGTGCCAGCAGCGACTCAGGGGGCTATGGCTACACCTTC
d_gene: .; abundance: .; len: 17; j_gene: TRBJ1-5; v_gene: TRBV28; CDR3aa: CASSFPIRGYDNQPQHF; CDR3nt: TGTGCCAGCAGTTTCCCCATCAGGGGTTACGACAATCAGCCCCAGCATTTT
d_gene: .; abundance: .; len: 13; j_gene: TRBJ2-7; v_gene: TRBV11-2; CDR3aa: CASRSIGSYEQYF; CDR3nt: TGTGCCAGCAGAAGTATCGGGTCCTACGAGCAGTACTTC
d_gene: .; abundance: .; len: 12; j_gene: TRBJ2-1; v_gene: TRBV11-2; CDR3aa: CASSQGHNEQFF; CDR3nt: TGTGCCAGCAGCCAGGGGCACAATGAGCAGTTCTTC
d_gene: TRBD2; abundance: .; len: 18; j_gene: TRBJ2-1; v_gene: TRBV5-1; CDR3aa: CASSPEGLTSGVYNEQFF; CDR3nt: TGCGCCAGCAGCCCGGAGGGCCTGACTAGCGGGGTATACAATGAGCAGTTCTTC
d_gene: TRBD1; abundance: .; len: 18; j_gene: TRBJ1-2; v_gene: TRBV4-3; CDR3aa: CASSQDFPRIGGLNGYTF; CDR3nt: TGCGCCAGCAGCCAAGACTTCCCGAGGATAGGGGGCTTGAATGGCTACACCTTC
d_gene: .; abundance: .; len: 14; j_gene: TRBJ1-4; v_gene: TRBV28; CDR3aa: CASSSPRANEKLFF; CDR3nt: TGTGCCAGCAGTTCCCCTCGGGCTAATGAAAAACTGTTTTTT
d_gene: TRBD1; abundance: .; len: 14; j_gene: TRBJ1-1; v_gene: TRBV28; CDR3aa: CASSRQGLGVEAFF; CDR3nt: TGTGCCAGCAGCCGACAGGGTCTGGGGGTAGAAGCTTTCTTT
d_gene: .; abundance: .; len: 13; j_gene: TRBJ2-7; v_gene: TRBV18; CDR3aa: CASSPFKAVEQYF; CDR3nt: TGTGCCAGCTCACCATTTAAGGCGGTAGAGCAGTACTTC
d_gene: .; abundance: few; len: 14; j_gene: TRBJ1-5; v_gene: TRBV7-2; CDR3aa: CASSLPPDYQPQHF; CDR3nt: TGTGCCAGCAGCTTACCGCCGGACTATCAGCCCCAGCATTTT
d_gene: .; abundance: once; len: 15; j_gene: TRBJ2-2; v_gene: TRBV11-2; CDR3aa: CASSLDRVNTGELFF; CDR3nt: TGTGCCAGCAGCTTAGACCGGGTGAACACCGGGGAGCTGTTTTTT
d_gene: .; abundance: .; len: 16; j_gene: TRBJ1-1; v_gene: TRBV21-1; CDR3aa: CASSKVGDRGSTEAFF; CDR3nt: TGTGCCAGCAGCAAAGTAGGAGACAGGGGGTCCACTGAAGCTTTCTTT
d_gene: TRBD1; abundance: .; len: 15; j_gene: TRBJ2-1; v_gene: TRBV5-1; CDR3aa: CASSLDGQAYNEQFF; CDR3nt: TGCGCCAGCAGCTTGGATGGACAGGCATACAATGAGCAGTTCTTC
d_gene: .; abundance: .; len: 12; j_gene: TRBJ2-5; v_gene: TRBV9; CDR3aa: CASSVVRKTQYF; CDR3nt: TGTGCCAGCAGCGTAGTGAGGAAGACCCAGTACTTC
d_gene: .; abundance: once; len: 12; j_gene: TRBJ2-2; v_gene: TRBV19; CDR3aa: CASSGTLGELFF; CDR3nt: TGTGCCAGTAGTGGGACTTTAGGGGAGCTGTTTTTT
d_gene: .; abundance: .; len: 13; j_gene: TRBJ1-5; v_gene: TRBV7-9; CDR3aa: CASSFGSGQPQHF; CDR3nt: TGTGCCAGCAGCTTCGGAAGCGGGCAGCCCCAGCATTTT
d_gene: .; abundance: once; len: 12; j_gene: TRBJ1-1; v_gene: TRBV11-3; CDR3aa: CASSLVDTEAFF; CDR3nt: TGTGCCAGCAGCTTAGTTGACACTGAAGCTTTCTTT
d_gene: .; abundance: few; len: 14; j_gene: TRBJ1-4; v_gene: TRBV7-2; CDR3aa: CASSLAPVNEKLFF; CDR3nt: TGTGCCAGCAGCTTAGCTCCAGTAAATGAAAAACTGTTTTTT
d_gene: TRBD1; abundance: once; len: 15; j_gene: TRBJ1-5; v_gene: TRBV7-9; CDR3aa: CASSLQGGSNQPQHF; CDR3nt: TGTGCCAGCAGTCTTCAGGGGGGTAGCAATCAGCCCCAGCATTTT